This T cell receptor (beta chain) was identified during a study of OX40 agonist ivuxolimab in advanced cancers. Study-level background: Every 2 weeks, patients got intravenous ivuxolimab at one of six dose levels (0.01-10 mg/kg). Partial responses were achieved by three patients, one with hepatocellular carcinoma and two with cutaneous melanoma.

The CDR3 runs 17 residues. CDR1 and CDR2 from the germline V gene are SGHDN and FVKESK. Trimming removed 0 bases at V and 6 bases at J, with 21 bases between. Repertoires were generated with immunoSEQ multiplex PCR, while TCRdb's copy carries only in-frame clones and drops some. In the table there are about 48,000 clones, roughly 80% of which are singletons. Individuals having autoimmune disease history or systemic immunosuppression were not enrolled. This sequence originates from an adult with an advanced solid tumor such as melanoma, head and neck, liver or kidney cancer. The chain combines TRBV14 with TRBJ2-7; D unclear. This specimen was CD4+ or CD8+ T cells sorted from blood, taken in a trial of the OX40 agonist ivuxolimab. This CDR3 reads CASSQDRKVTAQFEQYF. Written as DNA, the CDR3 is TGTGCCAGCAGCCAAGATCGGAAAGTTACCGCACAATTCGAGCAGTACTTC.